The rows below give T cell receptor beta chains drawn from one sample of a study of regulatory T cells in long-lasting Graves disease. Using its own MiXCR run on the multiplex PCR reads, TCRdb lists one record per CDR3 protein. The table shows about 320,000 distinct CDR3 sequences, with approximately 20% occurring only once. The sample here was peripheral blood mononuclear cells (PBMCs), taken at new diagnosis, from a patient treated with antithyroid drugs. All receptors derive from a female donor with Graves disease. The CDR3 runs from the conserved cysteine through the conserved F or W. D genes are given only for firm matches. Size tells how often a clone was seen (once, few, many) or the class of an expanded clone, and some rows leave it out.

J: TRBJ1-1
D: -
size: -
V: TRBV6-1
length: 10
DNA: TGTGCCACCGGAAGAACTGAAGCTTTCTTT
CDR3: CATGRTEAFF

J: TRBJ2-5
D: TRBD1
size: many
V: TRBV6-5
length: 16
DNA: TGTGCCAGCAGTTACCTGTGGGACAGCAATCAAGAGACCCAGTACTTC
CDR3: CASSYLWDSNQETQYF

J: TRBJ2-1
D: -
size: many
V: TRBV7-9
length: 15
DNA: TGTGCCAGCAGCTTATTGGCAGGGGAGGGCAATGAGCAGTTCTTC
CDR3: CASSLLAGEGNEQFF

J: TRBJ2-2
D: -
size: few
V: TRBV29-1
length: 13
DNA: TGCAGCGTTGAACCAGGGAGGACCGGGGAGCTGTTTTTT
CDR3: CSVEPGRTGELFF

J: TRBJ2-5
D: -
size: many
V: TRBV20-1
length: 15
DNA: TGCAGTGCTAGAGAAGCCAATCTAGGTGGAGAGACCCAGTACTTC
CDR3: CSAREANLGGETQYF

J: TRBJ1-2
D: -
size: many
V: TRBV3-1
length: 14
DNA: TGTGCCAGCAGCCAGGGAGACGGGCACTATGGCTACACCTTC
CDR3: CASSQGDGHYGYTF

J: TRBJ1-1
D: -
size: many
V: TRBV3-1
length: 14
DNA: TGTGCCAGCAGCCAAGAGGACCAGGCCGGGGAAGCTTTCTTT
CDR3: CASSQEDQAGEAFF

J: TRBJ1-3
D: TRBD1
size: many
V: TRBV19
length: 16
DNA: TGTGCCAGTAGTACCCGACAGGGGGCTGGAGGAAACACCATATATTTT
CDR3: CASSTRQGAGGNTIYF

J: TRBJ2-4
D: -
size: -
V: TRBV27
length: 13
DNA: TGTGCCAGCAGTCTCGGGACTCAAAACATTCAGTACTTC
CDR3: CASSLGTQNIQYF

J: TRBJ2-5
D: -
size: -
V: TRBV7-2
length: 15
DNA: TGTGCCAGCAGCCTCCCCAGACAGGGAGGGGAGACCCAGTACTTC
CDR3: CASSLPRQGGETQYF

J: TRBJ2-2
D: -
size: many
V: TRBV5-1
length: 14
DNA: TGCGCCAGCAGGGAGACAGTGAACACCGGGGAGCTGTTTTTT
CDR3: CASRETVNTGELFF

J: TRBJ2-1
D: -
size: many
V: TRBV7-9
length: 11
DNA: TGTGCCAGCAGCCCGGGGACAGAGCAGTTCTTC
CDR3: CASSPGTEQFF

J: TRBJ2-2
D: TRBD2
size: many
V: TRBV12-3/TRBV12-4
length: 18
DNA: TGTGCCAGCAGTTTAGAACCCAGCCTAGCGGGAGCCGTCGGGGAGCTGTTTTTT
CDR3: CASSLEPSLAGAVGELFF

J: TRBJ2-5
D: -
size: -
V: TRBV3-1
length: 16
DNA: TGTGCCAGCAGCCAAGGACTCGAGAGATACCAAGAGACCCAGTACTTC
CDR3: CASSQGLERYQETQYF

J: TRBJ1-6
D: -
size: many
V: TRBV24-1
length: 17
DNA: TGTGCCACCAGTGTCCCAGACAGGAGCTCCTATAATTCACCCCTCCACTTT
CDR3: CATSVPDRSSYNSPLHF

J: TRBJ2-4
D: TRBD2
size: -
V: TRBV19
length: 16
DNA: TGTGCCAGTAGTATAGAAACCGGGACTAGACGGGACATTCAGTACTTC
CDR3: CASSIETGTRRDIQYF

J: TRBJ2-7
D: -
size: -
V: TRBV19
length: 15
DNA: TGTGCCAGTAGTATAGGGGAATACATGATCTACGAGCAGTACTTC
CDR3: CASSIGEYMIYEQYF

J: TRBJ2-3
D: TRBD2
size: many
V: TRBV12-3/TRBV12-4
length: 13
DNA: TGTGCCAGCAGTTTGGTAGCGGGCGATACGCAGTATTTT
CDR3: CASSLVAGDTQYF

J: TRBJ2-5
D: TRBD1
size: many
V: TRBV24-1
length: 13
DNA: TGTGCCACTGGGACAGGGGGCATTGAGACCCAGTACTTC
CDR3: CATGTGGIETQYF

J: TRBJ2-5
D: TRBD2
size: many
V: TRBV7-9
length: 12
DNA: TGTGCCAGCGTACGGGAGGGAGAGACCCAGTACTTC
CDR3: CASVREGETQYF

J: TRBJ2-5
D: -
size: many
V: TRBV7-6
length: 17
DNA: TGTGCCAGCAGCTTAGGGGAGGGGGGAGGGCCTGGTGAGACCCAGTACTTC
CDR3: CASSLGEGGGPGETQYF

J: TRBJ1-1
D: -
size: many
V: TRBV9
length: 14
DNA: TGTGCCAGCAGCGCCACAGGGATGAACACTGAAGCTTTCTTT
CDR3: CASSATGMNTEAFF

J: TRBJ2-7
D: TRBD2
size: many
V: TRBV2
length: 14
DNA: TGTGCCAGCAGATCCCTAGCGGGAAACGACGAGCAGTACTTC
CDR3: CASRSLAGNDEQYF

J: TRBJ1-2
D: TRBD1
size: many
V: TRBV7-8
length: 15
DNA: TGTGCCAGCAGCCCAGGGGGGTGGAGTAACTATGGCTACACCTTC
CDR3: CASSPGGWSNYGYTF

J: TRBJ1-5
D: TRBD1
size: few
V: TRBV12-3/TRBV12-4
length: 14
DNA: TGTGCCAGCAGAGCGACAGGGGGAGCTCAGCCCCAGCATTTT
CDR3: CASRATGGAQPQHF

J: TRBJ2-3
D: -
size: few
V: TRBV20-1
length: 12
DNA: TGCAGTGTTAGCCCAGAAGCAGATACGCAGTATTTT
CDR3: CSVSPEADTQYF

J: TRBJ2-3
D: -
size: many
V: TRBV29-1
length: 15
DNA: TGCAGCGTTGACGAGGGTTACTCAGCAGCAGATACGCAGTATTTT
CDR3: CSVDEGYSAADTQYF

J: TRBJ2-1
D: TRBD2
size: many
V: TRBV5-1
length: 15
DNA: TGCGCCAGCAGCCTAGCGGGAGGGCCTTTCAATGAGCAGTTCTTC
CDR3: CASSLAGGPFNEQFF

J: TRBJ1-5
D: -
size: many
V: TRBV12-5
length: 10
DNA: TGTGCTAGCGGAGCTCAGCCCCAGCATTTT
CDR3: CASGAQPQHF

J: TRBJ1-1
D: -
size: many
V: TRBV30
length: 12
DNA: TGTGCCTGGAGTATCCCGGGGACTGAAGCTTTCTTT
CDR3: CAWSIPGTEAFF

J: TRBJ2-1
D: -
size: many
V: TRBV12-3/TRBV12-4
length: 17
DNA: TGTGCCAGCAGACCCTGGTTGTACAGGAGCTCCTACAATGAGCAGTTCTTC
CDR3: CASRPWLYRSSYNEQFF

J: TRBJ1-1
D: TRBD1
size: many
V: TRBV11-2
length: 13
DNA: TGTGCCAGCAGCCCAAGGGACAGGGGATCGGCTTTCTTT
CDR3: CASSPRDRGSAFF

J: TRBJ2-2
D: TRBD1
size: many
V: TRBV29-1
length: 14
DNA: TGCAGCGTCGAGCCCGGACAGGGGACCGGGGAGCTGTTTTTT
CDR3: CSVEPGQGTGELFF

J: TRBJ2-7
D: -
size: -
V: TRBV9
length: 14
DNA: TGTGCCAGCAGACCGGGACTTCTCCCTGGGGAGCAGTACTTC
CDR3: CASRPGLLPGEQYF

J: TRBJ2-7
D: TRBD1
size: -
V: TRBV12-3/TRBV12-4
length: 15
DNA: TGTGCCAGCAGTAACAGGGACAGCGAAGTTCCAATTGGTCAGTTC
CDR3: CASSNRDSEVPIGQF